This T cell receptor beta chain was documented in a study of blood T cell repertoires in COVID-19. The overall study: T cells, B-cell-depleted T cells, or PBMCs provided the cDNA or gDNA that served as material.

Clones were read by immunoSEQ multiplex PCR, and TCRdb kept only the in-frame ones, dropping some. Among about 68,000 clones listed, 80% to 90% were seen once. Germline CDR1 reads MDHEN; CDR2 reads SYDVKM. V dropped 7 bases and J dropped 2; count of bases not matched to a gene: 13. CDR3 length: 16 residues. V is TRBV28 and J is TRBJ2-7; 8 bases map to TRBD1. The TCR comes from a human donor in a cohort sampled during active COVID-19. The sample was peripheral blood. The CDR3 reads CASTPILGQGAYEQYF. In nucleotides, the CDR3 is TGTGCCAGCACCCCAATTCTAGGACAGGGTGCCTACGAGCAGTACTTC.